The 10 T cell receptor beta chains below all came from one sample that was sequenced in a study of cytomegalovirus exposure and HLA in healthy donors. Sequenced by immunoSEQ multiplex PCR; TCRdb stores in-frame clones only, minus some. The table has approximately 140,000 clones, approximately 87% seen once; the top ten hold under 3%. The sample was PBMCs. The receptor source for this set is a man between 18 and 35 years old in good health and CMV-seronegative.

V and J are TRBV5-1 and TRBJ1-2; tentatively, D is TRBD1 (6 bases). In germline, CDR1 is SGHRS, CDR2 YFSETQ. The CDR3 consists of 14 residues. V was cut by 5 bases and J by 8 bases, with 19 bases left in between. The chain's CDR3 is CASRPSDSSGGYTF. CDR3 DNA: TGCGCCAGCAGACCCTCGGACAGTTCGGGCGGCTACACCTTC. Based on the CDR3 plus reference TRBV5-1 and TRBJ1-2, the full variable domain is KAGVTQTPRYLIKTRGQQVTLSCSPISGHRSVSWYQQTPGQGLQFLFEYFSETQRNKGNFPGRFSGRQFSNSRSEMNVSTLELGDSALYLCASRPSDSSGGYTFGSGTRLTVV.

This rearrangement joins TRBV6-6 to TRBJ2-7; 9 positions match TRBD2. There are 15 residues in the CDR3. The trim removed 0 bases at V and 2 bases at J, leaving 2 bases unmatched. Germline-derived CDR1 and CDR2 are MNHNY and SVGAGI (reference sequence). The CDR3 reads CASSYSTSGAYEQYF. DNA for the CDR3: TGTGCCAGCAGTTACTCGACTAGCGGAGCCTACGAGCAGTACTTC.

The chain links TRBV28 to TRBJ2-7, with D tentatively TRBD2 (5 bases). The V and J ends lost 5 bases and 6 bases respectively, with 14 bases between them. The CDR3 covers 13 residues. The germline V gene has CDR1 MDHEN and CDR2 SYDVKM. The CDR3 loop is CASSLSREPEQYF. CDR3 sequence (DNA): TGTGCCAGCAGTCTTTCGAGGGAGCCCGAGCAGTACTTC.

J is TRBJ1-1 and V is TRBV7-2; D is uncertain. The CDR3 is made up of 15 amino acids. V shed 4 bases and J shed 5 bases, with 17 bases lying between them. The V gene's germline CDR1 is SGHTA and CDR2 FQGNSA. CDR3 sequence (DNA): TGTGCCAGCAGCTCAAAGGTGGAGGGTTGGACTGAAGCTTTCTTT. This sequence encodes CASSSKVEGWTEAFF.

V and J are TRBV7-2 and TRBJ2-1; D gene ambiguous. CDR3 length: 16 amino acids. Germline CDR1 SGHTA, CDR2 FQGNSA. V dropped 4 bases and J dropped 8 bases, with 21 bases sitting between them. The CDR3 sequence is CASSSPPTHSGDEQFF. CDR3 sequence (DNA): TGTGCCAGCAGCTCACCACCAACCCACAGTGGCGATGAGCAGTTCTTC. Supplemented by reference TRBV7-2 and TRBJ2-1, the full variable domain reads GAGVSQSPSNKVTEKGKDVELRCDPISGHTALYWYRQSLGQGLEFLIYFQGNSAPDKSGLPSDRFSAERTGGSVSTLTIQRTQQEDSAVYLCASSSPPTHSGDEQFFGPGTRLTVL.

The V gene is TRBV10-3, the J gene TRBJ2-7; 9 nucleotides line up with TRBD1. This CDR3 is built from 14 residues. Per germline, CDR1 ENHRY and CDR2 SYGVKD. Trimming removed 6 bases from V and 2 bases from J; junction bases left unmatched: 5. The CDR3 DNA follows: TGTGCCATCAGAGGGACAGGGCCCCCCTACGAGCAGTACTTC. This translates into CAIRGTGPPYEQYF.

The rearrangement joins TRBV5-1 to TRBJ1-1; TRBD1 matches at 7 bases. V lost 4 bases and J lost 5; bases outside the gene matches: 5. CDR1 and CDR2 from the germline V gene are SGHRS and YFSETQ. CDR3 length: 13 residues. CDR3 sequence reads: CASSGDSGTEAFF. The CDR3 DNA follows: TGCGCCAGCAGCGGGGACAGCGGGACTGAAGCTTTCTTT.

The gene calls are TRBV18 and TRBJ1-2; 12 bases line up with TRBD1. V lost 3 bases and J lost 8; bases outside the gene matches: 10. Germline CDR1 KGHSH, CDR2 LQKENI. The CDR3 extends over 16 amino acids. The CDR3 loop reads CASSPLGQGAICGYTF. CDR3 coding DNA: TGTGCCAGCTCACCGCTGGGACAGGGGGCGATCTGCGGCTACACCTTC.

The chain uses TRBV2 and TRBJ2-3, with 9 bases aligning to TRBD2. The CDR3 is 15 amino acids. The J segment lost 8 bases and the V segment lost 6 bases, leaving 12 bases of the junction unmatched. Germline V gives CDR1 SNHLY, CDR2 FYNNEI. The CDR3 coding sequence is TGTGCCAGCAGGGCTAGCGGGGAGCCTGCTGGTACGCAGTATTTT. Its translation is CASRASGEPAGTQYF.

J is TRBJ2-5 and V is TRBV15, with 8 bases identical to TRBD2. The length of the CDR3 is 17 residues. The germline V gene has CDR1 LNHNV and CDR2 YYDKDF (reference sequence). The J segment lost 0 bases and the V segment lost 4 bases, leaving 10 bases of the junction unmatched. The CDR3 loop reads CATSTPLSGANQETQYF. The CDR3 DNA follows: TGTGCCACCAGCACTCCACTTAGCGGGGCGAACCAAGAGACCCAGTACTTC.